This T cell receptor (beta chain) derives from a study of cytomegalovirus exposure and HLA in healthy donors. Per the germline V gene, CDR1 is SSHAT and CDR2 is FNYEAQ (reference sequence). J lost 5 bases, V lost 3 bases, and 5 bases had no gene match. The length of the CDR3 is 14 residues. Study-wide results and caveats: Cytomegalovirus association was listed for around 170 TCR beta chains. TCR beta V segments were, for the most part, productive about 87% or about 30% of the time in an earlier analysis. The number of N-insertions in an Asian-associated ancestry cluster was reportedly below the roughly 700-donor mean in a later analysis. In vitro checks showed that a few CMV-associated chains really do target CMV antigens.

The PCR had 60 Vbeta and 13 Jbeta primers. Here immunoSEQ multiplex PCR was the method, and the copy in TCRdb shows in-frame clones only, minus some. In the table there are 75,000 to 95,000 clones, over 80% of which are singletons. A remark on this clone: Its target is unknown.

The chain has TRBV7-7 and TRBJ2-3; 7 nucleotides match TRBD2. The sequenced material came from PBMCs. This sequence originates from a man aged 18 to 30 in good health and CMV-seronegative. The CDR3, as DNA: TGTGCCAGCAGCTTGGGCGGGAGCCTAGATACGCAGTATTTT. Translated: CASSLGGSLDTQYF.